The clone carrying this T cell receptor (beta chain) occurred many times. This specimen belongs to a study of regulatory T cells in long-lasting Graves disease. Germline V gene sequence: CDR1 MDHEN, CDR2 SYDVKM. The ends were cut back, 1 base at V and 4 bases at J, with 22 bases in the middle. CDR3 length equals 18 residues. Arm-PCR of CDR3 regions and iRepertoire HTBI primers were the basis on which TCR beta libraries were built. TCRdb passed the multiplex PCR reads through MiXCR, listing each CDR3 protein once. This table holds under 450,000 distinct CDR3 sequences, roughly 10% found once. Specified time point: newly diagnosed GD, antithyroid drugs for less than 3 months. After RNA was extracted from PBMCs, the TCR library was made from it. The guidelines of the American Thyroid Association were the basis for diagnosing Graves' disease. Enrollment of patients was through an endocrinology department in Xi'an, China.

A further study also used this sample, focusing on T cells in Graves' hyperthyroidism and ophthalmopathy. From that study: Graves' hyperthyroidism qualified as stable when ophthalmopathy did not progress within 18 months. Most thyroid clonotypes that were expanded above 0.001 also turned up in blood.

The receptor comes from a woman aged 18 to 35 with Graves disease. This specimen consisted of peripheral blood mononuclear cells (PBMCs), obtained at new diagnosis, from a patient treated with antithyroid drugs. The genes are TRBV28 and TRBJ1-2, with D possibly TRBD1 on 6 matching bases. This CDR3 reads CASSLSTPRGGGIYGYTF. CDR3 sequence (DNA): TGTGCCAGCAGTTTATCTACACCCAGGGGAGGGGGGATCTATGGCTACACCTTC.